This T cell receptor (beta chain) was sequenced during a study of blood T cell repertoires in COVID-19. Study information: Samples came from the United States, Italy and Spain, spanning acute and convalescent COVID-19. PBMCs, B-cell-depleted T cells, or T cells were the source of the cDNA or gDNA that made up the material.

Trimming took off 2 bases at V and 1 base at J, with 8 bases between the two ends. There are 14 residues in the CDR3. Germline lookup yields CDR1 LGHDT and CDR2 YNNKEL (reference sequence). In the original analysis: Reference gene primer amplification gave nucleated cell count estimates. Some clones are missing from TCRdb's copy, which holds only in-frame ones; the method was immunoSEQ multiplex PCR. The DNA gave D and trimming, while V, J and clone size come from that table. The sample lists some 230,000 clones; 70% to 90% were seen once. Sequenced: peripheral blood. This chain joins TRBV3-1 (or the pseudogene TRBV3-2) and TRBJ2-5; no definite D call. The clonotype comes from a man aged 45-65 years who had recovered from COVID-19. In nucleotides, the CDR3 is TGTGCCAGCAGCCAACCCGGTCGCCAAGAGACCCAGTACTTC. The encoded protein is CASSQPGRQETQYF.